The sequence of this T cell receptor (beta chain) was determined in a study of blood T cell repertoires in COVID-19. Overall study: Researchers got acute and convalescent COVID-19 samples from the United States, Italy and Spain. T cells, B-cell-depleted T cells, or PBMCs provided the cDNA or gDNA that served as material.

Study processing details: Estimation of nucleated cell counts was performed using reference gene primer amplification. Sequencing used immunoSEQ multiplex PCR; TCRdb keeps in-frame clones, though not all of them. The DNA gave D and trimming, while V, J and clone size come from that table. The sample yields hundreds of thousands of clones, roughly 90% seen once. Participants' own reports of clinical history determined their cohort assignment. The CDR3 spans 15 residues. With 2 bases removed from V and 5 bases from J, the gap between germline ends came to 15 bases. The germline V gene has CDR1 MDHEN and CDR2 SYDVKM.

Sequenced input: PBMCs or T cells enriched from blood (not recorded which). This receptor was identified in a middle-aged woman who had recovered from COVID-19. The V call is TRBV28, the J call TRBJ1-2; no reliable D call. The CDR3 DNA follows: TGTGCCAGCAGTTTAGTTGGCAGGATTATGTATGGCTACACCTTC. As protein: CASSLVGRIMYGYTF.